Listed here are 10 T cell receptor beta chains from one sample, sequenced in a study of cytomegalovirus exposure and HLA in healthy donors. Use of 60 Vbeta and 13 Jbeta primers characterized the PCR. Clones were sequenced by immunoSEQ multiplex PCR, and TCRdb holds only the in-frame ones, with some missing. This sample has 150,000 to 200,000 clones, with around 80% found just once. The sequenced material came from PBMCs. These receptor sequences come from a woman under 40 in good health and CMV-seropositive.

This clone was detected only a few times. The chain recombines TRBV19 with TRBJ2-1; no firm D call. Per the germline V gene, CDR1 is LNHDA and CDR2 is SQIVND (reference sequence). The V end was cut by 2 bases, the J end by 9 bases, with 11 bases between. This CDR3 comprises 13 residues. The CDR3: CASSIPSRSEQFF. CDR3 nucleotides: TGTGCCAGTAGTATACCGAGTCGGAGTGAGCAGTTCTTC. The full variable domain, rest sourced from reference TRBV19 and TRBJ2-1, is DGGITQSPKYLFRKEGQNVTLSCEQNLNHDAMYWYRQDPGQGLRLIYYSQIVNDFQKGDIAEGYSVSREKKESFPLTVTSAQKNPTAFYLCASSIPSRSEQFFGPGTRLTVL.

The chain combines TRBV7-2 with TRBJ1-5; D remains ambiguous. Trimming stripped 1 base from V and 0 bases from J, with 10 bases between. CDR3 length: 16 residues. The germline gives CDR1 SGHTA, CDR2 FQGNSA. CDR3 bases: TGTGCCAGCAGCTTAGTTGGAGGAACTAGCAATCAGCCCCAGCATTTT. Residues: CASSLVGGTSNQPQHF.

V is TRBV7-2 and J is TRBJ1-1, with 9 positions matching TRBD1. The CDR3 loop spans 14 amino acids. Germline CDR1 reads SGHTA; CDR2 reads FQGNSA. V lost 6 bases and J lost 5; bases outside the gene matches: 7. The CDR3 nucleotides are TGTGCCAGCAGACCGACAGGGGGTGGAACTGAAGCTTTCTTT. Its translation: CASRPTGGGTEAFF.

V is TRBV19 and J is TRBJ1-3, with a weak D call TRBD1 (6 bases). V dropped 7 bases and J dropped 4 bases, with 11 bases sitting between them. The germline V gene has CDR1 LNHDA and CDR2 SQIVND (reference sequence). The CDR3 extends over 13 amino acids. CDR3 bases: TGTGCCAGTACCCTGGGACAAGGAAACACCATATATTTT. Amino acid sequence: CASTLGQGNTIYF.

The V call is TRBV19, the J call TRBJ2-5; TRBD2 is a possible D gene (6 bases). Germline V lookup: CDR1 LNHDA, CDR2 SQIVND (reference sequence). Trimming cost V 8 bases and J 4 bases, with 17 bases left between them. The CDR3 runs 14 residues. CDR3 nucleotides: TGTGCCAGTTCCCGATGGAGGGATAGAGAGACCCAGTACTTC. Its protein is CASSRWRDRETQYF.

This sequence joins TRBV27 and TRBJ1-2, with D uncertain. V dropped 5 bases and J dropped 5 bases, with 18 bases sitting between them. Per germline, CDR1 MNHEY and CDR2 SMNVEV (reference sequence). The length of the CDR3 is 15 residues. The CDR3 sequence: CASSRSVNSGYGYTF. The DNA of the CDR3 is TGTGCCAGCAGTCGGAGCGTAAACTCTGGGTATGGCTACACCTTC.

This chain uses TRBV27 with TRBJ1-4; 7 nucleotides match TRBD1. Germline-derived CDR1 and CDR2 are MNHEY and SMNVEV (reference sequence). This CDR3 spans 15 amino acids. V lost 2 bases to trimming and J lost 7 bases; unmatched junction nucleotides: 7. CDR3 DNA: TGTGCCAGCAGTTTAATCGCAGGGGGTCGTGAAAAACTGTTTTTT. Translated: CASSLIAGGREKLFF. Full variable domain (outside the CDR3, taken from reference TRBV27 and TRBJ1-4): EAQVTQNPRYLITVTGKKLTVTCSQNMNHEYMSWYRQDPGLGLRQIYYSMNVEVTDKGDVPEGYKVSRKEKRNFPLILESPSPNQTSLYFCASSLIAGGREKLFFGSGTQLSVL.

V and J are TRBV5-1 and TRBJ2-3, with D unclear. V was pared by 4 bases and J by 5 bases, with 20 bases between. The length of the CDR3 is 16 residues. Germline V lookup: CDR1 SGHRS, CDR2 YFSETQ. The CDR3: CASSDPTSWPVDTQYF. In DNA form, the CDR3 reads TGCGCCAGCAGCGACCCGACATCATGGCCAGTAGATACGCAGTATTTT.

The chain links TRBV5-1 to TRBJ1-5, with 8 bases that match TRBD1. V trimming: 0 bases; J trimming: 2 bases; junction bases outside the gene matches: 1. Per germline, CDR1 SGHRS and CDR2 YFSETQ. This CDR3 has 15 residues. CDR3 amino acids: CASSLEGQGNQPQHF. The CDR3 DNA reads as TGCGCCAGCAGCTTGGAGGGACAGGGCAATCAGCCCCAGCATTTT.

The chain joins TRBV5-1 to TRBJ1-1; 8 bases are a match to TRBD1. The CDR3 is 16 amino acids. The germline gives CDR1 SGHRS, CDR2 YFSETQ. V dropped 2 bases and J dropped 3; count of bases not matched to a gene: 9. In DNA, the CDR3 is TGCGCCAGCAGCTTTACCCCCGGGACAGGACACACTGAAGCTTTCTTT. Translation gives CASSFTPGTGHTEAFF.